One sample yielded the 26 T cell receptor beta chains listed below, sequenced in a study of cytomegalovirus exposure and HLA in healthy donors. In the PCR, 60 Vbeta and 13 Jbeta primers were used. Libraries were prepared by immunoSEQ multiplex PCR; TCRdb keeps only in-frame clonotypes and omits some of them. The sample holds some 140,000 clones, 80% seen once. The source material was PBMCs. These receptors originate from a male donor in good health and CMV-seropositive.

CDR3 region: CASSLDSSNQPQHF. DNA of the CDR3: TGTGCCAGCAGCCTCGACAGCAGCAATCAGCCCCAGCATTTT. This chain joins TRBV7-9 and TRBJ1-5, with D maybe TRBD1 (5 bases). This CDR3 spans 14 amino acids. Trimming shortened V by 5 bases and J by 1 base, and 9 bases separated the two germline ends. CDR1 and CDR2 from the germline V gene are SEHNR and FQNEAQ (reference sequence).

This clone was seen just once. One junction end does not reproduce the germline sequence, and a read error may be involved. The chain couples TRBV9 to TRBJ2-4, with a tentative D call TRBD2 (6 bases). The CDR3 is 17 amino acids. Germline V gives CDR1 SGDLS, CDR2 YYNGEE. For the CDR3, the DNA is TGTGCCGGCAGCGTAGGAGGCGGAGGAGGGGTCAAAAACATTCAGTACTTC. It encodes CAGSVGGGGGVKNIQYF.

The rearrangement uses TRBV4-2 and TRBJ1-5, with D tentatively TRBD1 (5 bases). From germline, CDR1 is LGHNA and CDR2 YNFKEQ. This CDR3 is built from 14 residues. V lost 0 bases to trimming and J lost 6 bases, with 9 bases between them. The CDR3 here is CASSQEGDVQPQHF. The CDR3 region has the DNA TGTGCCAGCAGCCAAGAAGGGGATGTTCAGCCCCAGCATTTT.

This chain joins TRBV5-1 and TRBJ1-2; 8 bases fit TRBD1. Losses at the gene ends were 0 bases for V and 1 base for J; bases not matched to a gene: 2. Germline V lookup: CDR1 SGHRS, CDR2 YFSETQ. The CDR3 length is 15 residues. The CDR3: CASSLVTGDNYGYTF. CDR3 coding DNA: TGCGCCAGCAGCTTGGTGACAGGGGATAACTATGGCTACACCTTC.

This chain links TRBV15 with TRBJ1-1; no reliable D call. The CDR3 runs to 15 residues. Trimming took off 0 bases at V and 1 base at J, with 9 bases between the two ends. Germline V gene lookup returns CDR1 LNHNV and CDR2 YYDKDF (reference sequence). DNA of the CDR3: TGTGCCACCAGCAGAGACCCAAGACAGAACACTGAAGCTTTCTTT. The encoded protein is CATSRDPRQNTEAFF.

The CDR3 region is CASSTGQGASNEQFF. In DNA form, the CDR3 reads TGTGCCAGCAGTACAGGACAGGGGGCGAGCAATGAGCAGTTCTTC. V gene TRBV2 combines with J gene TRBJ2-1; 11 bases match TRBD1. CDR3 length: 15 amino acids. With 5 bases clipped from V and 6 bases from J, the junction kept 6 bases outside the gene matches. CDR1 and CDR2 from the germline V gene are SNHLY and FYNNEI.

The chain joins TRBV5-8 to TRBJ2-1, with D maybe TRBD1 (6 bases). The CDR3 consists of 15 residues. Germline V gene sequence: CDR1 SGHTS, CDR2 YDEGEE. The V and J ends lost 4 bases and 2 bases respectively, with 13 bases between them. For the CDR3, the DNA is TGTGCCAGCAGCCACCGGGACAACGCCTACAATGAGCAGTTCTTC. Encoded protein: CASSHRDNAYNEQFF.

The V and J genes are TRBV28 and TRBJ2-7, with TRBD2 matching over 11 bases. V lost 5 bases, J lost 6 bases, and 9 bases stayed unmatched. The CDR3 is 15 residues long. Germline-derived CDR1 and CDR2 are MDHEN and SYDVKM. The CDR3 here is CASSTLAGDLREQYF. CDR3 coding DNA: TGTGCCAGCAGTACACTAGCGGGAGACTTGCGCGAGCAGTACTTC.

V is TRBV4-3 and J is TRBJ2-5; TRBD2 matches 9 bases. The CDR3 extends over 16 amino acids. CDR1 is LGHNA and CDR2 is YSLEER in the germline V gene. Trimming cost V 0 bases and J 5 bases; bases outside gene matches: 7. CDR3 nucleotide sequence: TGCGCCAGCAGCCAAGATAGAGGGAGCGGGAGGGAGACCCAGTACTTC. This codes for CASSQDRGSGRETQYF.

The J gene is TRBJ1-3, the V gene TRBV5-1; D ambiguous. Germline-derived CDR1 and CDR2 are SGHRS and YFSETQ. The V gene lost 0 bases and the J gene lost 1 base, with 8 bases spanning the gap. The CDR3 covers 15 residues. Here the CDR3 DNA reads TGCGCCAGCAGCTTGGATCCAGGATCTGGAAACACCATATATTTT. Its protein product is CASSLDPGSGNTIYF.

The chain couples TRBV25-1 to TRBJ2-1; TRBD1 might be the D (5 bases). The CDR3 consists of 15 residues. The germline CDR1 and CDR2 sequences are MGHDK and SYGVNS. V lost 4 bases and J 3 bases, leaving 13 bases between the germline ends. CDR3 residues: CASSATENVYNEQFF. The CDR3, as DNA: TGTGCCAGCAGTGCGACAGAGAACGTCTACAATGAGCAGTTCTTC.

V and J are TRBV27 and TRBJ2-5; TRBD1 matches 12 bases. The CDR3 spans 15 residues. V dropped 2 bases and J dropped 4; count of bases not matched to a gene: 2. Germline lookup yields CDR1 MNHEY and CDR2 SMNVEV (reference sequence). The DNA of the CDR3 is TGTGCCAGCAGTTTAGGGACAGGGGGCAGAGAGACCCAGTACTTC. Amino acids: CASSLGTGGRETQYF.

This clone was seen only once. This chain links TRBV19 with TRBJ1-4; the match to TRBD1 covers 9 bases. J gave up 8 bases and V 4 bases, and 5 bases lay outside the gene matches. Germline CDR1 LNHDA, CDR2 SQIVND (reference sequence). The CDR3 has 14 amino acids. The CDR3 DNA reads TGTGCCAGTAGTACCGGACAGGGGATAGAAAAACTGTTTTTT. Translating it yields CASSTGQGIEKLFF.

This chain uses TRBV6-5 with TRBJ1-1, with a tentative D call TRBD1 (5 bases). Germline CDR1 MNHEY, CDR2 SVGAGI. The CDR3 covers 16 residues. V gave up 4 bases and J gave up 7 bases, with 22 bases separating them. The CDR3 bases are TGTGCCAGCAGTTCCTCTCTCGGAAGGGGCCTGTTTGAAGCTTTCTTT. Its protein product is CASSSSLGRGLFEAFF.

This clone was observed a handful of times. The chain combines TRBV11-2 with TRBJ2-3, with D perhaps matching TRBD2 (5 bases). The CDR3 length is 14 residues. Deletions cut 7 bases from V and 1 base from J, with 12 bases between. Per the germline V gene, CDR1 is SGHAT and CDR2 is FQNNGV. In DNA, the CDR3 is TGTGCCAGCACCCAGAGGACTGGCACAGATACGCAGTATTTT. Protein: CASTQRTGTDTQYF.

This clone was observed a few times. The CDR3 sequence: CASSPTPPGGFTYEQYF. In DNA, the CDR3 is TGCGCCAGCAGCCCCACCCCCCCAGGGGGGTTCACCTACGAGCAGTACTTC. The J gene is TRBJ2-7, the V gene TRBV4-1; a weak D match, TRBD1 (7 bases). Germline CDR1 MGHRA, CDR2 YSYEKL. This CDR3 region has 17 residues. The V gene lost 4 bases and the J gene lost 2 bases, with 21 bases spanning the gap.

This sequence joins TRBV6-5 and TRBJ2-5; the match to TRBD2 covers 8 bases. The J call may be incorrect, as the DNA end agrees better with TRBJ2-7. Germline assignment: CDR1 MNHEY and CDR2 SVGAGI. The CDR3 covers 12 residues. The CDR3 DNA follows: TGTGCCAGCGCGGGGGGTCCCTACGAGCAGTACTTC. Translated: CASAGGPYEQYF.

The chain joins TRBV7-3 to TRBJ2-2; D remains unclear. CDR1 and CDR2 from the germline V gene are SGHTA and FQGTGA. V gave up 2 bases and J gave up 5 bases, with 15 bases separating them. The CDR3 is 16 amino acids. For the CDR3, the DNA is TGTGCCAGCAGCTTAGTCCCCGTTTTCGGGACCGGGGAGCTGTTTTTT. Amino acid sequence: CASSLVPVFGTGELFF.

V and J are TRBV4-1 and TRBJ2-7; TRBD2 matches at 10 bases. With V trimmed by 3 bases and J by 3 bases, 8 bases remained unmatched. Germline V gene lookup returns CDR1 MGHRA and CDR2 YSYEKL. The CDR3 covers 16 residues. The CDR3 loop reads CASSQASGGQIYEQYF. The CDR3 region has the DNA TGCGCCAGCAGCCAGGCTAGCGGGGGACAAATCTACGAGCAGTACTTC.

V gene TRBV4-1 combines with J gene TRBJ1-2; D gene uncertain. The CDR3 contains 16 residues. From germline, CDR1 is MGHRA and CDR2 YSYEKL. The V and J ends lost 1 base and 0 bases respectively, with 12 bases between them. The CDR3 sequence is CASSQGPSVANYGYTF. The CDR3 bases are TGCGCCAGCAGCCAAGGTCCGTCTGTAGCTAACTATGGCTACACCTTC.

The rearrangement uses TRBV5-4 and TRBJ2-1, with 12 bases lining up with TRBD2. The V gene's germline CDR1 is SGHNT and CDR2 YYREEE (reference sequence). The J segment lost 3 bases and the V segment lost 4 bases, leaving 5 bases of the junction unmatched. The CDR3 length is 16 residues. The CDR3 reads CASSGGLAGRYNEQFF. CDR3 coding DNA: TGTGCCAGCAGCGGGGGACTAGCGGGCCGCTACAATGAGCAGTTCTTC.

The chain joins TRBV5-5 to TRBJ1-5; D gene unclear. V lost 4 bases and J 6 bases, leaving 17 bases between the germline ends. Germline V gene data show CDR1 as SGHKS and CDR2 as YYEKEE (reference sequence). There are 15 residues in the CDR3. CDR3 DNA sequence: TGTGCCAGCAGCATCGGACGGGATAGGAGTCAGCCCCAGCATTTT. It yields the protein CASSIGRDRSQPQHF.

The V call is TRBV7-8, the J call TRBJ2-7; D call uncertain. The CDR3 covers 13 residues. From germline, CDR1 is SGHVS and CDR2 FQNEAQ. V was trimmed by 7 bases and J by 3 bases, leaving 13 bases between them. The CDR3: CASTRQGGYEQYF. The CDR3, as DNA: TGTGCCAGCACCCGGCAAGGCGGCTACGAGCAGTACTTC.

V is TRBV6-1 and J is TRBJ1-2, with 10 bases lining up with TRBD1. The junction had 8 bases not matched to a gene; V was cut back by 4 bases and J by 0 bases. From germline, CDR1 is MNHNS and CDR2 SASEGT. The CDR3 contains 17 residues. In DNA form, the CDR3 reads TGTGCCAGCAGTGGACGGACAGGGGGGGGGCCTAACTATGGCTACACCTTC. Encoded protein: CASSGRTGGGPNYGYTF.

The chain combines TRBV2 with TRBJ2-7; D may be TRBD1 (6 bases). In germline, CDR1 is SNHLY, CDR2 FYNNEI. The ends were cut back, 7 bases at V and 3 bases at J, with 13 bases in the middle. This CDR3 comprises 13 residues. CDR3 in DNA: TGTGCCAGCAACGAAGACAGGTACTACGAGCAGTACTTC. Protein product: CASNEDRYYEQYF. The full variable domain, its missing parts supplied by reference TRBV2 and TRBJ2-7, is EPEVTQTPSHQVTQMGQEVILRCVPISNHLYFYWYRQILGQKVEFLVSFYNNEISEKSEIFDDQFSVERPDGSNFTLKIRSTKLEDSAMYFCASNEDRYYEQYFGPGTRLTVT.

The chain uses TRBV7-2 and TRBJ2-7; possible D gene TRBD2, 6 bases. Trimming took off 5 bases at V and 0 bases at J, with 11 bases between the two ends. The length of the CDR3 is 14 residues. CDR1 and CDR2 (germline): SGHTA, FQGNSA. CDR3 sequence reads: CASSPRTNSYEQYF. The CDR3 region has the DNA TGTGCCAGCAGCCCTCGGACTAACTCCTACGAGCAGTACTTC.